The 12 T cell receptor beta chains presented below share a single source sample, sequenced in a study of cytomegalovirus exposure and HLA in healthy donors. The PCR had 60 Vbeta and 13 Jbeta primers. The table came from immunoSEQ multiplex PCR; TCRdb's copy has only in-frame clones and leaves some out. The sample gives over 130,000 clones, 70% to 85% of which show up once; roughly 1.9% is in the top ten. Material: PBMCs. These receptors originate from a man in his forties in good health and CMV-seronegative.

The chain carries TRBV30 and TRBJ2-3; 7 positions agree with TRBD1. The CDR3 is made up of 14 amino acids. CDR1 is GTSNPN and CDR2 is SVGIG in the germline V gene (reference sequence). V lost 4 bases, J lost 4 bases, and 8 bases stayed unmatched. CDR3 in amino acids: CAWNHQGVPDTQYF. In DNA, the CDR3 is TGTGCCTGGAACCACCAGGGGGTCCCAGATACGCAGTATTTT.

The V and J genes are TRBV5-1 and TRBJ2-1, with TRBD1 as a possible D gene (5 bases). Trimming shortened V by 4 bases and J by 7 bases, and 18 bases separated the two germline ends. Germline V lookup: CDR1 SGHRS, CDR2 YFSETQ. This CDR3 has 15 residues. The CDR3 region is CASSPYTGSGNEQFF. The DNA for the CDR3 is TGCGCCAGCAGCCCATATACAGGCAGTGGGAATGAGCAGTTCTTC.

V is TRBV29-1 and J is TRBJ2-5; D is perhaps TRBD1 (5 bases). V was cut by 4 bases and J by 5 bases, with 14 bases left in between. Germline CDR1 is SQVTM and CDR2 is ANQGSEA. This CDR3 has 13 amino acids. The CDR3 bases are TGCAGCGTTGGCGGCAGGGCGACGGAGACCCAGTACTTC. Translation gives CSVGGRATETQYF.

The chain recombines TRBV7-9 with TRBJ1-2; D gene unclear. Germline CDR1 reads SEHNR; CDR2 reads FQNEAQ (reference sequence). Between the trimmed V and J ends, which lost 5 bases and 3 bases, there was a span of 28 bases. The CDR3 has 19 amino acids. The CDR3 DNA is TGTGCCAGCAGCCCTAGCCTTAATGGGTTGTGGAGGGAGTACTATGGCTACACCTTC. Encoded protein: CASSPSLNGLWREYYGYTF.

V is TRBV7-2 and J is TRBJ1-5; D possibly corresponds to TRBD1 (5 bases). CDR1 is SGHTA and CDR2 is FQGNSA in the germline V gene. V gave up 1 base and J gave up 0 bases, with 7 bases separating them. The CDR3 consists of 15 residues. The CDR3 coding sequence is TGTGCCAGCAGCTTAGGGGGCTATAGCAATCAGCCCCAGCATTTT. Translating it yields CASSLGGYSNQPQHF.

The V gene is TRBV25-1, the J gene TRBJ2-5; 9 nucleotides line up with TRBD2. CDR3 length: 16 amino acids. Unmatched junction bases numbered 8, after V lost 1 base and J lost 5 bases. CDR1 is MGHDK and CDR2 is SYGVNS in the germline V gene. The CDR3, as DNA: TGTGCCAGCAGTGAATGGGGCGGGGGGGCGGGGGAGACCCAGTACTTC. Translating it yields CASSEWGGGAGETQYF. Full variable domain (missing parts from reference TRBV25-1 and TRBJ2-5): EADIYQTPRYLVIGTGKKITLECSQTMGHDKMYWYQQDPGMELHLIHYSYGVNSTEKGDLSSESTVSRIRTEHFPLTLESARPSHTSQYLCASSEWGGGAGETQYFGPGTRLLVL.

This chain uses TRBV7-6 with TRBJ2-3; 13 bases are shared with TRBD2. Germline assignment: CDR1 SGHVS and CDR2 FNYEAQ. Trimming took 4 bases from V and 5 from J; bases not matched to a gene: 18. The CDR3 is 20 amino acids. The CDR3 DNA reads TGTGCCAGCAGCTCCCCCTATGGACTAGCGGGAGCCCTTTTGGGAGATACGCAGTATTTT. Translation: CASSSPYGLAGALLGDTQYF.

In its sample, this clone was seen a few times. The CDR3 protein is CASSQDRGSFTGELFF. CDR3 coding DNA: TGCGCCAGCAGCCAAGATCGGGGATCTTTCACCGGGGAGCTGTTTTTT. The chain uses TRBV4-3 and TRBJ2-2, with D maybe TRBD2 (5 bases). V was clipped by 0 bases and J by 4 bases, with 12 bases between them. The V gene's germline CDR1 is LGHNA and CDR2 YSLEER. The CDR3 length is 16 residues.

In this sample, this clone turned up a few times. The chain carries TRBV10-1 and TRBJ2-3; D is perhaps TRBD2 (6 bases). Trimming shortened V by 6 bases and J by 2 bases, and 9 bases separated the two germline ends. Looked up from germline, CDR1 is WNHNN and CDR2 is SYGVQD (reference sequence). The CDR3 consists of 13 residues. The CDR3 DNA follows: TGCGCCAGCAGCTTAGCGGACACAGATACGCAGTATTTT. This encodes CASSLADTDTQYF.

This clone was seen a handful of times. This sequence joins TRBV5-4 and TRBJ2-7; 8 nucleotides match TRBD2. V lost 2 bases, J lost 5 bases, and 6 bases stayed unmatched. Germline V gene lookup returns CDR1 SGHNT and CDR2 YYREEE (reference sequence). The length of the CDR3 is 14 residues. Here the CDR3 reads CASSLAGALNEQYF. In DNA, the CDR3 is TGTGCCAGCAGCTTAGCGGGGGCCCTTAACGAGCAGTACTTC.

The J gene is TRBJ2-5, the V gene TRBV4-2; TRBD2 matches at 14 bases. The germline V gene has CDR1 LGHNA and CDR2 YNFKEQ. CDR3 size: 18 residues. The V segment lost 2 bases and the J segment 2 bases; nucleotides outside the gene matches: 7. Here the CDR3 DNA reads TGTGCCAGCAGCCAACCGGGACTAGCGGGGGCCTTACAAGAGACCCAGTACTTC. As protein: CASSQPGLAGALQETQYF.

This chain connects TRBV7-7 to TRBJ2-3; D possibly corresponds to TRBD2 (5 bases). The CDR3 consists of 15 residues. The germline V gene has CDR1 SSHAT and CDR2 FNYEAQ (reference sequence). The V gene lost 5 bases and the J gene lost 4 bases, with 16 bases spanning the gap. CDR3 sequence: CASSPARGPADTQYF. The CDR3 DNA reads as TGTGCCAGCAGCCCTGCACGCGGGCCGGCAGATACGCAGTATTTT.